This is a list of T cell receptor beta chains from one sample in a study of cytomegalovirus exposure and HLA in healthy donors. Sequenced by immunoSEQ multiplex PCR; TCRdb stores in-frame clones only, minus some. The sample holds roughly 100,000 clones, approximately 79% seen once. Sequencing was done on a sample of PBMCs. The receptors stem from a man aged 55 to 70 in good health and CMV-seropositive. The CDR3 runs from the conserved cysteine through the conserved F or W. The D gene is left open where the match is weak. Only part of the rows carry a size: once, few, many, or a class if the clone is expanded.

TRBV7-2	TRBJ1-5	.	.	TGTGCCAGCAGCCCTCAGGGTCTGGATCAGCCCCAGCATTTT	CASSPQGLDQPQHF
TRBV5-1	TRBJ2-5	TRBD2	.	TGCGCCAGCAGCTTGGATCAGGGAGGGGAGACCCAGTACTTC	CASSLDQGGETQYF
TRBV19	TRBJ1-1	.	.	TGTGCCAGTAGTACCGGCGGGGGGGAGACTGAAGCTTTCTTT	CASSTGGGETEAFF
TRBV5-4	TRBJ1-1	TRBD1	.	TGTGCCAGCAGCTCGGGACAGGCTAAAAATGAAGCTTTCTTT	CASSSGQAKNEAFF
TRBV28	TRBJ1-4	TRBD1	few	TGTGCCAGCAACCTCGCCCAGGGGGATGAAAAACTGTTTTTT	CASNLAQGDEKLFF
TRBV6-1	TRBJ2-3	.	.	TGTGCCAGCACTCCACTAGTCCCGGGTCATACGCAGTATTTT	CASTPLVPGHTQYF
TRBV5-4	TRBJ1-6	.	.	TGTGCCAGCAGCTCTGGACAAAGTGGCTATAATTCACCCCTCCACTTT	CASSSGQSGYNSPLHF
TRBV29-1	TRBJ2-7	TRBD2	.	TGCAGCGTTACTCCTCTAGCGGGGATCTACGAGCAGTACTTC	CSVTPLAGIYEQYF
TRBV27	TRBJ1-2	TRBD1	.	TGTGCCAGCCGCTTCGGGACAGGGATTAACTATGGCTACACCTTC	CASRFGTGINYGYTF
TRBV7-9	TRBJ1-1	TRBD1	.	TGTGCCAGCAGCTTAGCGACAGGGGCGAACACTGAAGCTTTCTTT	CASSLATGANTEAFF
TRBV5-1	TRBJ2-5	.	.	TGCGCCAGCAGCTTGAGCCGGGGTTGGGGAAAACAAGAGACCCAGTACTTC	CASSLSRGWGKQETQYF
TRBV6-4	TRBJ2-3	TRBD2	few	TGTGCCAGCAGTGACTCAAGCGGGGGGGCCGATACGCAGTATTTT	CASSDSSGGADTQYF
TRBV4-1	TRBJ2-7	TRBD2	.	TGCGCCAGCAGCCAATGGGAGCGGGGGGCTTACGAGCAGTACTTC	CASSQWERGAYEQYF
TRBV19	TRBJ2-7	.	few	TGTGCCAGTAGTATAGGAGATCGCGAGCAGTACTTC	CASSIGDREQYF
TRBV7-2	TRBJ1-2	TRBD1	.	TGTGCCAGCAGCCAGCAAAGGACAGGGGGCCCTGGCTACACCTTC	CASSQQRTGGPGYTF
TRBV6-1	TRBJ1-2	.	.	TGTGCCAGCAGTGACCGGATATGGGACACCCCCTATGGCTACACCTTC	CASSDRIWDTPYGYTF
TRBV6-5	TRBJ2-2	.	once	TGTGCCAGCAGTCGCAGCAGGGTGCCCGGGGAGCTGTTTTTT	CASSRSRVPGELFF
TRBV6-5	TRBJ1-2	.	.	TGTGCCAGCAGTTACACGGGGGTTGATGGCTACACCTTC	CASSYTGVDGYTF
TRBV5-4	TRBJ2-5	.	.	TGTGCCAGCAGCTTGGATCGGTACCAAGAGACCCAGTACTTC	CASSLDRYQETQYF
TRBV5-1	TRBJ1-6	.	.	TGCGCCAGCAGCAAACAGGGCCTGAGCTCCTATAATTCACCCCTCCACTTT	CASSKQGLSSYNSPLHF
TRBV2	TRBJ1-1	.	.	TGTGCCAGCAAGGGTACGGGGGAGGAAACTGAAGCTTTCTTT	CASKGTGEETEAFF
TRBV19	TRBJ2-3	TRBD1	.	TGTGCCAGTAGTATGGACAGGGCTCCAGATACGCAGTATTTT	CASSMDRAPDTQYF
TRBV6-4	TRBJ1-2	TRBD1	.	TGTGCCAGCAGTCCGACAGGGGGAAACTATGGCTACACCTTC	CASSPTGGNYGYTF
TRBV29-1	TRBJ2-1	TRBD1	.	TGCAGCGTTGCCCGGGGGACAGGGACATACAATGAGCAGTTCTTC	CSVARGTGTYNEQFF
TRBV5-1	TRBJ1-5	TRBD1	.	TGCGCCAGCAGCTTGACCCGGGACAGGGAAAGGTTCGATCAGCCCCAGCATTTT	CASSLTRDRERFDQPQHF
TRBV5-1	TRBJ1-1	TRBD1	.	TGCGCCAGCAGCTTAACGGACAGGGGGAACACTGAAGCTTTCTTT	CASSLTDRGNTEAFF
TRBV4-1	TRBJ2-7	.	.	TGCGCCAGCAGCCAAGGACCCACGTCGGGGTACGAGCAGTACTTC	CASSQGPTSGYEQYF
TRBV11-3	TRBJ2-3	.	.	TGTGCCAGCAGCTTAGTTAGCGCCTCAGATACGCAGTATTTT	CASSLVSASDTQYF
TRBV5-1	TRBJ2-7	.	.	TGCGCCAGCAGCTTGCCAGGGGACTACGAGCAGTACTTC	CASSLPGDYEQYF
TRBV2	TRBJ2-2	TRBD1	.	TGTGCCAGCATCCGGACAGGGGGCGAGAGTCAGGCCGGGGAGCTGTTTTTT	CASIRTGGESQAGELFF
TRBV6-5	TRBJ2-1	.	few	TGTGCCAGCAGTTACCGGGACAACAATGAGCAGTTCTTC	CASSYRDNNEQFF
TRBV10-2	TRBJ2-1	TRBD2	.	TGCGCCAGCATATCTAGCGGACCTTCGATGAAGCAGTTCTTC	CASISSGPSMKQFF
TRBV5-1	TRBJ1-2	.	.	TGCGCCAGCAGCTTGTCCGGAGGGGACTATGGCTACACCTTC	CASSLSGGDYGYTF
TRBV6-1	TRBJ1-5	.	.	TGTGCCAGCAGTGAATTCCCCCCAACATTATATAGCAATCAGCCCCAGCATTTT	CASSEFPPTLYSNQPQHF
TRBV9	TRBJ2-1	TRBD2	.	TGTGCCAGCAGCGTAGGTGGGGGGGCCTACAATGAGCAGTTCTTC	CASSVGGGAYNEQFF
TRBV10-3	TRBJ2-3	.	.	TGTGCCATCAGTGACCGACAGGATCTCACAGATACGCAGTATTTT	CAISDRQDLTDTQYF
TRBV7-9	TRBJ1-4	TRBD1	.	TGTGCCAGCAGCTCGCAGGGGGCGACTAATGAAAAACTGTTTTTT	CASSSQGATNEKLFF
TRBV18	TRBJ2-7	.	.	TGTGCCAGCTCACCAGTAGGAGGCGAGCAGTACTTC	CASSPVGGEQYF
TRBV7-2	TRBJ2-2	TRBD2	.	TGTGCCAGCAGCTTAGACGGGGGGGCAAACACCGGGGAGCTGTTTTTT	CASSLDGGANTGELFF
TRBV5-1	TRBJ1-2	TRBD1	.	TGCGCCAGCAGCCCGACAGGGCGAGGCCTCTACACCTTC	CASSPTGRGLYTF
TRBV6-5	TRBJ2-7	.	once	TGTGCCAGCAGTTACAGGGGCGGGACCACCCCCTACGAGCAGTACTTC	CASSYRGGTTPYEQYF
TRBV6-1	TRBJ2-3	TRBD2	.	TGTGCCAGCAGTGAACGTCGGCGGGGGGGCACAGATACGCAGTATTTT	CASSERRRGGTDTQYF
TRBV7-6	TRBJ2-1	.	.	TGTGCCAGCAGCCGACACCTCTCCTACAATGAGCAGTTCTTC	CASSRHLSYNEQFF
TRBV27	TRBJ1-5	.	.	TGTGCCAGCAGTTTCGGGGATAGCAATCAGCCCCAGCATTTT	CASSFGDSNQPQHF
TRBV21-1	TRBJ2-5	.	.	TGTGCCAGCACCGTCGGCCCCCAGGGCGAAAAGACCCAGTACTTC	CASTVGPQGEKTQYF
TRBV10-3	TRBJ1-4	.	few	TGTGCCATCAGTGAAGGCAGGCCGAATGAAAAACTGTTTTTT	CAISEGRPNEKLFF
TRBV19	TRBJ2-7	.	.	TGTGCCAGTAGTCTCACAGGGTTAGGGGCCTACGAGCAGTACTTC	CASSLTGLGAYEQYF
TRBV28	TRBJ1-4	.	once	TGTGCCAGCAGCCTAACAGGGCCTTTGGATGAAAAACTGTTTTTT	CASSLTGPLDEKLFF
TRBV19	TRBJ1-1	.	few	TGTGCCAGTCGGACAAAGGGTGAAGCTTTCTTT	CASRTKGEAFF
TRBV27	TRBJ2-7	.	.	TGTGCCAGCAGTTTAAACAGGGTTTTGGAGCAGTACTTC	CASSLNRVLEQYF
TRBV28	TRBJ1-2	.	.	TGTGCCAGCAGTTTGGCGGACTATGGCTACACCTTC	CASSLADYGYTF
TRBV15	TRBJ2-7	TRBD2	.	TGTGCCACCAGCAGCGTCGGGGGGGGTAGCTCCTACGAGCAGTACTTC	CATSSVGGGSSYEQYF
TRBV27	TRBJ1-1	.	.	TGTGCCAGCAGTTTTAACGATAGAGCTTTCTTT	CASSFNDRAFF
TRBV5-5	TRBJ1-2	.	.	TGTGCCAGCAGCTGGAGGCACAGGGCCGCTGACTATGGCTACACCTTC	CASSWRHRAADYGYTF
TRBV2	TRBJ1-5	.	few	TGTGCCAGCAGTGAAGCGAATCGGAATCAGCCCCAGCATTTT	CASSEANRNQPQHF
TRBV11-3	TRBJ2-3	TRBD2	.	TGTGCCAGCAGCCTAAGGGCGGGGGGGGGCCGGGATACGCAGTATTTT	CASSLRAGGGRDTQYF
TRBV12-5	TRBJ1-1	.	.	TGTGCTAGTGGTTTGGGCCGGGGGACTGAAGCTTTCTTT	CASGLGRGTEAFF
TRBV6-4	TRBJ1-1	.	.	TGTGCCAGCAGTATCTCAGGGCAGGTGAACACTGAAGCTTTCTTT	CASSISGQVNTEAFF
TRBV19	TRBJ2-6	TRBD1	.	TGTGCCAGTAGAACTCCCGGACAGGGCTATTACTCTGGGGCCAACGTCCTGACTTTC	CASRTPGQGYYSGANVLTF